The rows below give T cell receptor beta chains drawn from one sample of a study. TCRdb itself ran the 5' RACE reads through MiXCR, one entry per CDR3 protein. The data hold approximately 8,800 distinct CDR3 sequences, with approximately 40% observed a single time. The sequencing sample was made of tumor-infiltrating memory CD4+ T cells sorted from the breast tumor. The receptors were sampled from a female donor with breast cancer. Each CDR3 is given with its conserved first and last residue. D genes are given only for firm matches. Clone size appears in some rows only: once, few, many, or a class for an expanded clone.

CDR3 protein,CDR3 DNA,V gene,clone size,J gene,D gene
CATSSPARGMTDTQYF,TGTGCCACCAGCAGTCCGGCCAGGGGGATGACAGATACGCAGTATTTT,TRBV15,few,TRBJ2-3,TRBD1
CASSLTDLYEQYF,TGCGCCAGCAGCTTGACAGACTTATACGAGCAGTACTTC,TRBV5-1,NA,TRBJ2-7,NA
CASSLVVGPRGGYTF,TGTGCCAGCAGTTTAGTAGTGGGGCCGAGAGGTGGCTACACCTTC,TRBV12-3/TRBV12-4,few,TRBJ1-2,NA
CASSRGGPHTGELFF,TGTGCCAGCAGCCGCGGGGGCCCTCACACCGGGGAGCTGTTTTTT,TRBV7-2,few,TRBJ2-2,NA
CASSLAQGDTQYF,TGTGCCAGCAGCTTAGCGCAAGGGGATACGCAGTATTTT,TRBV7-7,large,TRBJ2-3,NA
CASSYSGRLAGASRQFF,TGTGCCAGCAGTTACTCGGGCCGACTAGCGGGGGCCAGCAGGCAGTTCTTC,TRBV6-5,medium-sized,TRBJ2-1,TRBD2
CASRPLGVDGYTF,TGTGCCAGCAGACCCCTTGGTGTTGATGGCTACACCTTC,TRBV6-2/TRBV6-3,many,TRBJ1-2,NA
CASSLEQGASYEQYF,TGTGCCAGCAGCCTAGAACAGGGGGCTTCCTACGAGCAGTACTTC,TRBV7-2,many,TRBJ2-7,TRBD1
CASSPGVPRGYTF,TGTGCCAGCAGTCCGGGGGTACCGCGCGGCTACACCTTC,TRBV28,NA,TRBJ1-2,NA
CSVDRGYGYTF,TGCAGCGTTGACAGGGGCTATGGCTACACCTTC,TRBV29-1,few,TRBJ1-2,NA
CASSVAPPRGGSYNEQFF,TGTGCCAGCAGCGTAGCCCCCCCCAGGGGAGGCTCCTACAATGAGCAGTTCTTC,TRBV9,NA,TRBJ2-1,NA
CSARLTKGSYEQYF,TGCAGTGCTAGGTTAACCAAGGGCTCCTACGAGCAGTACTTC,TRBV20-1,medium-sized,TRBJ2-7,NA
CASSVGGTGDYEQYF,TGTGCCAGCAGCGTAGGCGGGACAGGGGACTACGAGCAGTACTTC,TRBV9,NA,TRBJ2-7,TRBD1
CASSGRRGYQETQYF,TGTGCCAGCAGCGGAAGGCGGGGGTACCAAGAGACCCAGTACTTC,TRBV9,NA,TRBJ2-5,TRBD2
CASSGGSQTVQETQYF,TGTGCCAGCAGCGGAGGGTCCCAGACTGTTCAAGAGACCCAGTACTTC,TRBV9,NA,TRBJ2-5,NA
CASSTDRGGSNQPQHF,TGTGCCAGTAGTACGGACAGGGGAGGGAGCAATCAGCCCCAGCATTTT,TRBV19,few,TRBJ1-5,TRBD1
CASRFGQGGSGYTF,TGTGCCAGCAGATTCGGACAGGGCGGTAGTGGCTACACCTTC,TRBV5-6,many,TRBJ1-2,TRBD1
CASRDPTYNEQFF,TGCGCCAGCAGGGACCCTACCTACAATGAGCAGTTCTTC,TRBV5-1,few,TRBJ2-1,NA
CASSPYVLQEQYF,TGTGCCAGCTCTCCCTATGTCCTCCAGGAGCAGTACTTC,TRBV18,medium-sized,TRBJ2-7,NA
CASSLVRTGGYEQYF,TGTGCCAGCAGCTTAGTCCGAACAGGGGGATATGAGCAGTACTTC,TRBV7-8,NA,TRBJ2-7,TRBD1
CASSQDRLGDSPTTNEKLFF,TGCGCCAGCAGCCAAGATCGGCTCGGGGACAGCCCTACGACTAATGAAAAACTGTTTTTT,TRBV4-1,medium-sized,TRBJ1-4,TRBD1
CASSQTGSGANVLTF,TGTGCCAGCAGCCAAACAGGATCTGGGGCCAACGTCCTGACTTTC,TRBV4-2,NA,TRBJ2-6,NA
CASSFTTGTVADTRYF,TGCGCCAGCAGCTTCACTACCGGGACGGTCGCAGATACGCGGTATTTT,TRBV5-1,NA,TRBJ2-3,NA
CSARQGLNTEAFF,TGCAGCGCCAGACAGGGCTTGAACACTGAAGCTTTCTTT,TRBV29-1,NA,TRBJ1-1,TRBD1
CASSSRAGLYNEQFF,TGTGCCAGCAGCAGCAGGGCGGGATTATACAATGAGCAGTTCTTC,TRBV3-1,many,TRBJ2-1,NA
CASSLRGQGPYEQYF,TGTGCCAGCAGCTTAAGAGGACAGGGCCCCTACGAGCAGTACTTC,TRBV11-2,NA,TRBJ2-7,TRBD1
CASSFRGNTEAFF,TGCGCCAGCAGCTTCAGGGGGAACACTGAAGCTTTCTTT,TRBV5-1,medium-sized,TRBJ1-1,NA
CASRWDLGGEQYF,TGCGCCAGCAGGTGGGACCTCGGGGGCGAGCAGTACTTC,TRBV5-1,NA,TRBJ2-7,NA
CASSLKGADEQYF,TGTGCCAGCAGCTTAAAGGGGGCGGACGAGCAGTACTTC,TRBV7-9,NA,TRBJ2-7,TRBD1
CASSLGCSAEAFF,TGCGCCAGCAGCTTAGGGTGCAGCGCTGAAGCTTTCTTT,TRBV5-1,NA,TRBJ1-1,NA
CASSPATGTNYGYTF,TGTGCCAGCAGCCCCGCGACGGGAACTAACTATGGCTACACCTTC,TRBV5-4,NA,TRBJ1-2,NA
CSVGWQARGTFF,TGCAGCGTCGGGTGGCAGGCCCGCGGAACTTTCTTT,TRBV29-1,NA,TRBJ1-1,NA
CASSPGPADTQYF,TGCGCCAGCAGCCCCGGCCCGGCAGATACGCAGTATTTT,TRBV5-1,many,TRBJ2-3,NA
CASSLPDGPRYF,TGTGCCAGCAGCTTACCGGACGGACCTCGATACTTC,TRBV7-2,many,TRBJ2-5,NA
CASSDQGAGNTIYF,TGCGCCAGCAGCGACCAGGGGGCTGGAAACACCATATATTTT,TRBV5-1,NA,TRBJ1-3,TRBD1
CASSEWREGGSYNEQFF,TGTGCCAGCAGTGAATGGCGGGAGGGGGGCTCCTACAATGAGCAGTTCTTC,TRBV6-1,NA,TRBJ2-1,TRBD2
CSVGGYTF,TGCAGCGTTGGTGGCTACACCTTC,TRBV29-1,NA,TRBJ1-2,NA
CASRGGRYSNQPQHF,TGTGCCAGCAGGGGCGGGCGATATAGCAATCAGCCCCAGCATTTT,TRBV6-1,few,TRBJ1-5,NA
CASNRQGKDEQYF,TGTGCCTCTAACAGACAGGGAAAGGACGAGCAGTACTTC,TRBV3-1,NA,TRBJ2-7,TRBD1
CASPPDRITGANVLTF,TGTGCCAGCCCACCCGACAGGATCACTGGGGCCAACGTCCTGACTTTC,TRBV18,few,TRBJ2-6,NA
CSASYRGLSGNTIYF,TGCAGTGCTAGTTACAGGGGGTTGTCTGGAAACACCATATATTTT,TRBV20-1,many,TRBJ1-3,TRBD1
CASSLGGGTVNEQFF,TGTGCCAGCAGCTTGGGCGGGGGTACAGTCAATGAGCAGTTCTTC,TRBV11-2,many,TRBJ2-1,TRBD2
CASSLFGTSTDTQYF,TGCGCCAGCAGCTTGTTTGGTACTAGCACAGATACGCAGTATTTT,TRBV5-1,medium-sized,TRBJ2-3,NA
CASSSDRGKSEAFF,TGTGCCAGCAGCTCAGACAGGGGAAAATCTGAAGCTTTCTTT,TRBV7-2,many,TRBJ1-1,TRBD1